Described below is a single T cell receptor beta chain sequence and its context. The antigen it recognizes is unknown. The sample holds no much larger clone one base away, and base qualities are not on file. These data originate in a study of T cell repertoires in cytomegalovirus infection (dated by TCRdb to about 2019). The study in broad terms: Peptide stimulations targeted recently identified HLA-C-restricted CMV epitopes, whose presentation resists viral immunomodulation, together with well-studied HLA-B-restricted epitopes. The HLA type of each donor mattered for the analysis, because public TCR beta signatures pointed to carriage of CMV infection along with the matching HLA type.

The sample's treatment or condition label is to be understood as: in vitro stimulation with specific CMV peptide epitopes to enrich CMV-specific T cells. Results the study describes overall, beyond this receptor: The ex vivo response was dominated by HLA-C-restricted CMV-specific TCR beta clonotypes, and the single most frequent clonotype in two of eight donors was supplied by these HLA-C-restricted clonotypes. Carriers of CMV infection plus the relevant HLA type were discriminated by the cumulative frequency of public TCR beta family members in the study cohort and in an independent approximately 350-donor cohort.

The CDR3 numbers 17 residues from cysteine through phenylalanine. Only the CDR3 DNA stays, 51 bases, in frame from base 1. The germline V and J ends show losses of 3 bases and 5 bases respectively, and no gene match explains 12 bases of the junction. The germline V gene (reference sequence) gives CDR1 as MNHEY and CDR2 as SMNVEV. Sequencing used an Illumina HiSeq 1500. TCRdb redid the processing of the public reads, applying fastp at Q25 and MiXCR, and retained in-frame beta chains. Entries are consolidated by CDR3 protein sequence, retaining the most common genes and DNA. This sample comprises about 920,000 distinct CDR3 sequences, approximately 31% of them detected only once. Around an eighth of the sample is held by the ten biggest clonotypes.

Specimen: cultured CD8+ T cells from PBMCs, collected from culture after CMV antigen stimulation. The sequence joins TRBV27 to TRBJ2-5, and TRBD2 aligns with 10 junction nucleotides. The sequence was collected from a human donor in good health (CMV status not recorded). Some clones in this sample may be carry-over from other donors' samples. The bases read TGTGCCAGCAGTTTCAGTAGCGGGGGGCCCGTTTGGGAGACCCAGTACTTC. Its product reads: CASSFSSGGPVWETQYF.